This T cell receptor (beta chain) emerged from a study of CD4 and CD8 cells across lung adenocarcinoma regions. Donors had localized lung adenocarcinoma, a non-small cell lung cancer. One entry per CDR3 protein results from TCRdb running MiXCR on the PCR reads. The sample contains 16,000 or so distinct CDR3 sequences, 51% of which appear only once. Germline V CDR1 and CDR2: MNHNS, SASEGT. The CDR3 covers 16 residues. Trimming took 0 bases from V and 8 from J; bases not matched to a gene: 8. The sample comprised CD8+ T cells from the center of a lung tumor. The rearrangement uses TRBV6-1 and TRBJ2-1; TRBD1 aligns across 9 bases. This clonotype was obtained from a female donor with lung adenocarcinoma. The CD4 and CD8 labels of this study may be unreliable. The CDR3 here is CASSEAWDRAWDEQFF. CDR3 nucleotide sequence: TGTGCCAGCAGTGAAGCTTGGGACAGGGCTTGGGATGAGCAGTTCTTC.